Following are 18 T cell receptor beta chains from one sample sequenced in a study of shared clonotypes between healthy human individuals. The repertoire was sequenced with immunoSEQ multiplex PCR; TCRdb's copy has only in-frame clones and lacks some. The sample includes about 1 million clones, about 70% of them seen just once. The sample taken for sequencing was memory CD4+ T cells sorted from blood. As for subset: CD45RA-negative fraction. The receptors were gathered from a man aged 18 to 35 in good health.

This rearrangement joins TRBV6-6 to TRBJ2-7, with D possibly called TRBD1 or TRBD2 (7 bases each). Germline-derived CDR1 and CDR2 are MNHNY and SVGAGI (reference sequence). The germline V and J ends were trimmed by 10 bases and 1 base, with 17 bases remaining between them. The CDR3 has 14 residues. DNA for the CDR3: TGTGCCACCCAGGGGGGGGACCCTTCCTACGAGCAGTACTTC. It translates to CATQGGDPSYEQYF.

There are a few counts of this clone. The rearrangement links TRBV6-4 to TRBJ2-3; 7 bases are a match to TRBD2. The germline CDR1 and CDR2 sequences are MRHNA and SNTAGT. The CDR3 loop spans 17 amino acids. The junction had 10 bases not matched to a gene; V was cut back by 3 bases and J by 1 base. CDR3 nucleotides: TGTGCCAGCAGTGAATCGGGGTTTCGGGGGGGCACAGATACGCAGTATTTT. Amino acids: CASSESGFRGGTDTQYF.

The chain recombines TRBV5-5 with TRBJ1-5; D may be TRBD1 (5 bases). This CDR3 is built from 15 residues. Trimming stripped 0 bases from V and 2 bases from J, with 9 bases between. Germline CDR1 and CDR2: SGHKS and YYEKEE (reference sequence). The CDR3 sequence: CASSLAGFGNQPQHF. CDR3 DNA: TGTGCCAGCAGCTTGGCAGGGTTCGGCAATCAGCCCCAGCATTTT. Based on the CDR3 plus reference TRBV5-5 and TRBJ1-5, the full variable domain is DAGVTQSPTHLIKTRGQQVTLRCSPISGHKSVSWYQQVLGQGPQFIFQYYEKEERGRGNFPDRFSARQFPNYSSELNVNALLLGDSALYLCASSLAGFGNQPQHFGDGTRLSIL.

CDR3 protein: CASSLGTGAYEQYF. CDR3 nucleotides: TGCGCCAGCAGCCTCGGGACAGGAGCCTACGAGCAGTACTTC. The chain carries TRBV10-1 and TRBJ2-7; 8 positions match TRBD1. Germline V CDR1 and CDR2: WNHNN, SYGVQD (reference sequence). Trimming cost V 6 bases and J 2 bases; bases outside gene matches: 6. The CDR3 is 14 amino acids.

This clone was seen at least ten times. The V and J genes are TRBV5-5 and TRBJ2-2; no clear D. Trimming took 4 bases from V and 4 from J, leaving 14 bases between them. The CDR3 has 15 amino acids. CDR1 is SGHKS and CDR2 is YYEKEE in the germline V gene (reference sequence). CDR3 loop: CASSQDPNPTGELFF. The CDR3, as DNA: TGTGCCAGCAGCCAGGACCCCAACCCCACCGGGGAGCTGTTTTTT.

This chain joins TRBV2 and TRBJ1-2; 10 nucleotides agree with TRBD1. The CDR3 sequence is 15 residues long. Per the germline V gene, CDR1 is SNHLY and CDR2 is FYNNEI. Losses at the gene ends were 1 base for V and 4 bases for J; bases not matched to a gene: 3. The CDR3, as DNA: TGTGCCAGCAGTGAAGTGAGGACAGGGGGCTATGGCTACACCTTC. Translating gives CASSEVRTGGYGYTF. Filled out from reference TRBV2 and TRBJ1-2, the complete variable domain reads EPEVTQTPSHQVTQMGQEVILRCVPISNHLYFYWYRQILGQKVEFLVSFYNNEISEKSEIFDDQFSVERPDGSNFTLKIRSTKLEDSAMYFCASSEVRTGGYGYTFGSGTRLTVV.

The CDR3 is CSVPGGDQETQYF. Written as DNA, the CDR3 is TGCAGCGTTCCCGGAGGAGACCAAGAGACCCAGTACTTC. V gene TRBV29-1 combines with J gene TRBJ2-5, with D perhaps matching TRBD2 (5 bases). The CDR3 is 13 amino acids. Germline V lookup: CDR1 SQVTM, CDR2 ANQGSEA. Trimming pared 5 bases from V and 0 bases from J, leaving 10 bases between.

This clone was recorded only once. The DNA of the CDR3 is TGTGCCAGCAGCTTATGGGGGGAGGTGAATCAGCCCCAGCATTTT. Translating it yields CASSLWGEVNQPQHF. J is TRBJ1-5 and V is TRBV7-4; perhaps TRBD1 as D (5 bases). The CDR3 has 15 residues. Trimming removed 2 bases at V and 4 bases at J, with 12 bases between. CDR1 SGHVT and CDR2 SQSDAQ come from the germline V gene.

There are a few counts of this clone. The J gene is TRBJ2-1, the V gene TRBV27, with 7 bases matching TRBD1. The germline gives CDR1 MNHEY, CDR2 SMNVEV (reference sequence). The CDR3 covers 13 residues. The trim removed 6 bases at V and 6 bases at J, leaving 5 bases unmatched. For the CDR3, the DNA is TGTGCCAGCAGGAAGGGACAGAGCAATGAGCAGTTCTTC. Translating gives CASRKGQSNEQFF.

The chain employs TRBV18 and TRBJ1-3, with D perhaps matching TRBD1 (6 bases). V lost 3 bases and J lost 4, with 13 bases in between. The V gene's germline CDR1 is KGHSH and CDR2 LQKENI. The CDR3 runs to 15 residues. This chain's CDR3 is CASSPSRTAGNTIYF. CDR3 nucleotides: TGTGCCAGCTCACCCTCCCGGACAGCCGGAAACACCATATATTTT.

The chain uses TRBV5-4 and TRBJ2-2, with a tentative D call TRBD2 (6 bases). V was shortened by 3 bases and J by 4 bases, with 13 bases between the two germline ends. CDR3 length: 15 amino acids. Germline CDR1 SGHNT, CDR2 YYREEE (reference sequence). CDR3 protein: CASSSTGLLTGELFF. The CDR3 DNA is TGTGCCAGCAGCTCGACGGGACTGCTCACCGGGGAGCTGTTTTTT.

The CDR3, as DNA: TGTGCCAGCAGCTTAGGGGTCGGGACTAAGATAACCGGGGAGCTGTTTTTT. Residues: CASSLGVGTKITGELFF. V gene TRBV7-6 combines with J gene TRBJ2-2, with 7 bases lining up with TRBD2. The junction had 10 bases not matched to a gene; V was cut back by 1 base and J by 5 bases. The CDR3 runs 17 residues. The germline V gene encodes CDR1 SGHVS and CDR2 FNYEAQ. Combining the CDR3 with reference TRBV7-6 and TRBJ2-2 gives the whole variable domain GAGVSQSPRYKVTKRGQDVALRCDPISGHVSLYWYRQALGQGPEFLTYFNYEAQQDKSGLPNDRFSAERPEGSISTLTIQRTEQRDSAMYRCASSLGVGTKITGELFFGEGSRLTVL.

This clone was picked up one time. The chain joins TRBV6-5 to TRBJ2-3, with 7 bases matching TRBD2. The ends lost 2 bases at V and 3 bases at J; junction bases unmatched: 8. In germline, CDR1 is MNHEY, CDR2 SVGAGI. CDR3 size: 16 residues. The CDR3 DNA reads TGTGCCAGCAGTTACGGGGCGGGAGAGGGGACAGATACGCAGTATTTT. It encodes CASSYGAGEGTDTQYF.

This clone was found once. The chain links TRBV15 to TRBJ2-3, with TRBD2 identical over 8 bases. Germline-derived CDR1 and CDR2 are LNHNV and YYDKDF (reference sequence). J gave up 2 bases and V 5 bases, and 3 bases lay outside the gene matches. The CDR3 length is 14 residues. The CDR3 DNA is TGTGCCACCAGCCCGGGAGGGACCACAGATACGCAGTATTTT. Translated, it gives CATSPGGTTDTQYF.

The chain combines TRBV7-9 with TRBJ2-3; perhaps TRBD2 as D (6 bases). The V gene lost 2 bases and the J gene lost 7 bases, with 16 bases spanning the gap. CDR3 size: 15 residues. In germline, CDR1 is SEHNR, CDR2 FQNEAQ (reference sequence). The CDR3 reads CASSLFTTGGYTQYF. For the CDR3, the DNA is TGTGCCAGCAGCTTATTTACTACCGGGGGATATACGCAGTATTTT.

The rearrangement links TRBV25-1 to TRBJ1-6, with D perhaps TRBD1 (6 bases). Germline V gene data show CDR1 as MGHDK and CDR2 as SYGVNS. The CDR3 runs 15 residues. Trimming cost V 5 bases and J 6 bases, with 14 bases left between them. In DNA form, the CDR3 reads TGTGCCAGCAGTACACAGGGTTATTTTAATTCACCCCTCCACTTT. This sequence encodes CASSTQGYFNSPLHF.

The chain joins TRBV6-1 to TRBJ2-7; TRBD2 matches 7 bases. There are 16 residues in the CDR3. V gave up 1 base and J gave up 3 bases; unmatched junction bases: 9. Germline V gene sequence: CDR1 MNHNS, CDR2 SASEGT. Written as DNA, the CDR3 is TGTGCCAGCAGTGAAGGGGGCGGGGGAACTCGCTACGAGCAGTACTTC. Its translation is CASSEGGGGTRYEQYF.

V usage is TRBV5-1 and J usage is TRBJ2-5; D possibly corresponds to TRBD1 (6 bases). Germline V gene lookup returns CDR1 SGHRS and CDR2 YFSETQ. This CDR3 contains 16 residues. The V end was cut by 5 bases, the J end by 2 bases, with 19 bases between. CDR3 in amino acids: CASSKSGTGIQETQYF. The CDR3 DNA is TGCGCCAGCAGTAAATCCGGAACAGGGATACAAGAGACCCAGTACTTC. The full variable domain, rest sourced from reference TRBV5-1 and TRBJ2-5, is KAGVTQTPRYLIKTRGQQVTLSCSPISGHRSVSWYQQTPGQGLQFLFEYFSETQRNKGNFPGRFSGRQFSNSRSEMNVSTLELGDSALYLCASSKSGTGIQETQYFGPGTRLLVL.